The entry below describes one T cell receptor beta chain. What it binds is unknown. The CDR3 length is 14 residues. Trimming removed 2 bases from V and 1 base from J; junction bases left unmatched: 1. Germline-derived CDR1 and CDR2 are SGDLS and YYNGEE. This entry is derived from a study of glioma-infiltrating T cells after dendritic cell vaccination. Study results and limitations: Few patients contributed both blood and tumor specimens. Estimated pretreatment TIL content predicted outcome after dendritic cell vaccination.

Time point meaning: after dendritic cell vaccination, including at tumor progression/relapse. No glioblastoma patient carried an isocitrate dehydrogenase mutation. Input was 2 to 2.5 ug genomic DNA, or all available if less. Assay: immunoSEQ multiplex PCR; the TCRdb copy retains only in-frame clones and omits some. This sample yields roughly 56,000 clones, of which 85% to 90% are seen a single time; just under 9% belongs to the top ten. The starting material was blood, obtained after dendritic cell vaccination. The V and J genes are TRBV9 and TRBJ2-5; the match to TRBD2 covers 8 bases. This receptor was identified in a human donor with glioblastoma. The CDR3 sequence: CASSVGLAQETQYF. The CDR3 coding sequence is TGTGCCAGCAGCGTCGGACTAGCCCAAGAGACCCAGTACTTC.